This TCR beta chain was captured in a study of blood T cells in healthy people across ages. Study information: Per two T cells, template switching captured roughly one barcoded beta molecule. General observations from the study: Roughly linear declines in TCR beta diversity per million T cells occurred with age.

Using a J-beta primer mix together with a sample-barcoded 5' primer, a second PCR was run for roughly 6 to 12 cycles. A single record per CDR3 protein comes from TCRdb applying MiXCR to the 5' RACE reads. Of 870,000 or so distinct CDR3 sequences listed, less than 35% are singletons. As regards this clonotype: Its specificity is unknown. Sequence at one end of the junction differs from germline and may be a read error.

The CDR3 sequence is 15 residues long. Healthy Caucasian individuals from Russia aged about 6 to 100 were enrolled as donors. This sequence was found in a woman of 80 years or more in good health. The sequenced sample was blood. This sequence joins TRBV12-3 or TRBV12-4 and TRBJ2-3; 10 bases map to TRBD2. This CDR3 is CASSYSGGTTDTEYF. CDR3 bases: TGTGCCAGCAGCTATAGCGGGGGGACCACAGATACGGAATATTTC.